The source of this T cell receptor beta chain is a study of CD8 T cells in ankylosing spondylitis. General study points: About 8 highly homologous variants made up a TCR beta motif, and this motif appeared characteristic of ankylosing spondylitis blood.

About this clonotype: The antigen is undetermined.

CDR3 length equals 15 residues. V lost 7 bases, J lost 8 bases, and 23 bases lay in between. Looked up from germline, CDR1 is MDHEN and CDR2 is SYDVKM. Quantitative barcoded 5'-RACE was used to prepare TCR beta libraries. TCRdb reprocessed the 5' RACE reads via MiXCR and lists one record per CDR3 protein. The top ten clones hold roughly 3.4% of a sample with 250,000 to 350,000 distinct CDR3 sequences, 20% to 25% of them seen once. What was sequenced was blood, either unsorted or a sorted T cell fraction (not recorded which). V and J are TRBV28 and TRBJ1-2; D is ambiguous. This TCR was recovered from a female donor with ankylosing spondylitis or in good health (not recorded which). The CDR3 DNA reads as TGTGCCAGCAAGAATCCCGGGTCCCTAAGTAGCGGCTACACCTTC. This encodes CASKNPGSLSSGYTF.